Shown below are 5 T cell receptor beta chains from a single sample sequenced in a study of T cells after yellow fever vaccination. TCRdb processed the 5' RACE reads anew with MiXCR; each CDR3 protein has one entry. The table has around 500,000 distinct CDR3 sequences, 21% seen once; the top ten hold roughly a sixth. The sequences come from PBMCs, collected more than 20 days after the first yellow fever vaccination. All receptors come from a man aged 18 to 30 who received the YFV17D yellow fever vaccine.

The chain carries TRBV3-1 and TRBJ1-1; D is ambiguous. CDR3 size: 14 residues. Germline values: CDR1 LGHDT, CDR2 YNNKEL (reference sequence). V dropped 4 bases and J dropped 1 base, with 10 bases sitting between them. The DNA for the CDR3 is TGTGCCAGCAGCCGGGATAGTAGGAACACTGAAGCTTTCTTT. The encoded protein is CASSRDSRNTEAFF.

This clonotype appeared a few times. The chain recombines TRBV10-3 with TRBJ2-7, with D possibly being TRBD2 (5 bases). The V gene lost 4 bases and the J gene lost 7 bases, with 17 bases spanning the gap. CDR3 length equals 14 residues. CDR1 and CDR2 (germline): ENHRY, SYGVKD. In nucleotides, the CDR3 is TGTGCCATCAGTGTTCCATACCTCCGGGGAGAGCAGTACTTC. This sequence encodes CAISVPYLRGEQYF.

The chain employs TRBV7-2 and TRBJ2-2, with 9 nucleotides matching TRBD1. Per germline, CDR1 SGHTA and CDR2 FQGNSA. The CDR3 consists of 16 residues. V gave up 5 bases and J gave up 4 bases; unmatched junction bases: 8. The CDR3 region is CASSPRDRVSTGELFF. The CDR3 coding sequence is TGTGCCAGCAGCCCTCGGGACAGGGTTTCCACCGGGGAGCTGTTTTTT.

This sequence joins TRBV6-4 and TRBJ2-1; 9 bases fit TRBD1. Germline V gives CDR1 MRHNA, CDR2 SNTAGT. V was pared by 7 bases and J by 0 bases, with 16 bases of the junction left unmatched. This CDR3 comprises 19 residues. The CDR3 DNA sequence: TGTGCCAGCACCGCCCTAACAGGGGGCTCAATTAGCTCCTACAATGAGCAGTTCTTC. This gives the protein CASTALTGGSISSYNEQFF.

This chain uses TRBV12-3 or TRBV12-4 with TRBJ2-2; D is unresolved. The CDR3 is made up of 13 amino acids. V was pared by 5 bases and J by 7 bases, with 11 bases between. The CDR3 nucleotides are TGTGCCAGCAGTGACGACCAATACGGGGAGCTGTTTTTT. Protein sequence: CASSDDQYGELFF.